The 30 T cell receptor beta chains listed next were all sequenced from one sample in a study of CXCR3-negative and CXCR3-positive naive CD8 T cells. The TRB libraries of cDNA were built by UMI-labeled 5' RACE. TCRdb reprocessed the 5' RACE reads and stores each CDR3 protein as one record, lacking DNA. Its table lists around 81,000 distinct CDR3 sequences. Sequences were obtained from naive CXCR3- CD8+ T cells from blood. The subset denotes: CD45RO-CCR7+CD27+CD95- naive CD8+ T cells lacking CXCR3 (TNR3-). Source of these receptors: a human donor in good health. Some clones in this sample may be carry-over from other donors' samples.

V gene TRBV20-1 combines with J gene TRBJ2-7; TCRdb names TRBD1, which stays unverified in the absence of DNA. CDR3 length: 15 amino acids. Germline CDR1 and CDR2: DFQATT and SNEGSKA (reference sequence). CDR3: CSARHRQGTLYEQYF.

The V call is TRBV5-1, the J call TRBJ2-7; TCRdb reports TRBD1, a call that lacks DNA to check it against. The CDR3 runs 14 residues. Germline lookup yields CDR1 SGHRS and CDR2 YFSETQ. This chain's CDR3 is CASSFTGLGYEQYF.

The V gene is TRBV29-1, the J gene TRBJ2-2; TCRdb proposes TRBD2, but this gene call is untestable without DNA. In germline, CDR1 is SQVTM, CDR2 ANQGSEA. The CDR3 spans 16 residues. The CDR3 loop reads CSVIIGAGTNTGELFF.

V gene TRBV29-1 combines with J gene TRBJ2-3; the TCRdb D gene call, TRBD2, has no DNA to confirm it. This CDR3 comprises 15 residues. CDR1 is SQVTM, CDR2 ANQGSEA, per germline. Here the CDR3 reads CSVAGTSGRTDTQYF.

The J gene is TRBJ1-2, the V gene TRBV7-2; TCRdb outputs TRBD1, but without DNA this stays unchecked. Germline CDR1 SGHTA, CDR2 FQGNSA. This CDR3 contains 20 residues. CDR3 residues: CASSFWEFRGQGIRYYGYTF. The full variable domain, its missing parts supplied by reference TRBV7-2 and TRBJ1-2, is GAGVSQSPSNKVTEKGKDVELRCDPISGHTALYWYRQSLGQGLEFLIYFQGNSAPDKSGLPSDRFSAERTGGSVSTLTIQRTQQEDSAVYLCASSFWEFRGQGIRYYGYTFGSGTRLTVV.

The V and J genes are TRBV7-2 and TRBJ1-5; checking the TCRdb D call of TRBD1 is not possible without DNA. The CDR3 consists of 12 residues. Germline V CDR1 and CDR2: SGHTA, FQGNSA. CDR3 residues: CASGELQGPSIF.

The rearrangement links TRBV5-6 to TRBJ2-7; lacking DNA, the TRBD1 call made by TCRdb goes unchecked. Germline V gene sequence: CDR1 SGHDT, CDR2 YYEEEE. The CDR3 is 16 amino acids. The chain's CDR3 is CASSREGVGSSYEQYF.

The chain couples TRBV21-1 to TRBJ2-7. TRBV21-1 is noted as a pseudogene. The CDR3 is made up of 11 amino acids. Here the CDR3 reads CASSKWYEQYF.

The rearrangement links TRBV28 to TRBJ2-7. The CDR3 contains 13 residues. Germline CDR1 MDHEN, CDR2 SYDVKM. This CDR3 reads CASRFQSSYEQYF. Together with reference TRBV28 and TRBJ2-7, the CDR3 gives the full variable domain: DVKVTQSSRYLVKRTGEKVFLECVQDMDHENMFWYRQDPGLGLRLIYFSYDVKMKEKGDIPEGYSVSREKKERFSLILESASTNQTSMYLCASRFQSSYEQYFGPGTRLTVT.

CDR3 loop: CASSSVVRTSGPFSYNEQFF. The J gene is TRBJ2-1, the V gene TRBV7-9; TCRdb gives TRBD2 as the D gene, but with no DNA this cannot be confirmed. In germline, CDR1 is SEHNR, CDR2 FQNEAQ (reference sequence). The CDR3 covers 20 residues.

The V and J genes are TRBV2 and TRBJ2-2; absent DNA, TCRdb's TRBD1 call cannot be checked. The CDR3 sequence is 15 residues long. Per the germline V gene, CDR1 is SNHLY and CDR2 is FYNNEI. CDR3 region: CASSHPGENTGELFF.

The rearrangement uses TRBV5-4 and TRBJ2-3; with no DNA, the TCRdb D assignment of TRBD2 cannot be verified. CDR3 length equals 15 residues. In germline, CDR1 is SGHNT, CDR2 YYREEE (reference sequence). The CDR3 reads CASSKGLAGTDTQYF.

The chain combines TRBV29-1 with TRBJ1-2; TCRdb's D call, TRBD1, is unchecked because there is no DNA. This CDR3 region has 13 residues. The germline CDR1 and CDR2 sequences are SQVTM and ANQGSEA. The CDR3: CSAGPRQDYGYTF.

The chain joins TRBV28 to TRBJ2-7; TCRdb returns TRBD1, unconfirmable since there is no DNA. CDR1 and CDR2 from the germline V gene are MDHEN and SYDVKM. The length of the CDR3 is 15 residues. The CDR3 here is CASSLELDRAYEQYF.

The V call is TRBV5-1, the J call TRBJ1-1. CDR1 and CDR2 (germline): SGHRS, YFSETQ. CDR3 size: 14 residues. Here the CDR3 reads CASSLAGLSTEAFF.

This sequence joins TRBV6-2 or TRBV6-3 and TRBJ2-2; as DNA is missing, the TRBD1 call by TCRdb cannot be tested. This CDR3 is 15 amino acids long. CDR1 MNHEY and CDR2 SVGEGT come from the germline V gene. The CDR3 reads CASSADRDNTGELFF.

The chain combines TRBV29-1 with TRBJ2-7; the TCRdb call, TRBD1, lacks DNA for checking. Looked up from germline, CDR1 is SQVTM and CDR2 is ANQGSEA. The CDR3 contains 13 residues. CDR3 residues: CSVARDRVYEQYF.

This chain links TRBV7-2 with TRBJ2-7; TCRdb proposes TRBD1, but this gene call is untestable without DNA. Germline CDR1 and CDR2: SGHTA and FQGNSA. The CDR3 length is 15 residues. This CDR3 is CASSLRLQGTYEQYF.

The rearrangement uses TRBV29-1 and TRBJ2-1; TCRdb outputs TRBD1, but without DNA this stays unchecked. The CDR3 is 14 residues long. Looked up from germline, CDR1 is SQVTM and CDR2 is ANQGSEA. The CDR3 is CSAPTGVRGNEQFF.

The chain combines TRBV7-3 with TRBJ2-1; TCRdb indicates TRBD2, and absent DNA this call remains unverified. Germline lookup yields CDR1 SGHTA and CDR2 FQGTGA. The CDR3 extends over 18 amino acids. This CDR3 reads CASSSRTSGGYFYNEQFF.

The V call is TRBV28, the J call TRBJ1-1; the TRBD1 assignment by TCRdb is unverifiable without DNA. In germline, CDR1 is MDHEN, CDR2 SYDVKM. The length of the CDR3 is 12 residues. The CDR3 region is CASRDGDTEAFF.

The chain couples TRBV12-3 or TRBV12-4 to TRBJ2-7. The CDR3 has 11 residues. The CDR3 protein is CASSLTREQYF.

The chain combines TRBV4-3 with TRBJ1-2; TCRdb indicates TRBD1, and absent DNA this call remains unverified. This CDR3 comprises 15 residues. Germline V gives CDR1 LGHNA, CDR2 YSLEER. CDR3 residues: CASSQDRAGGYGYTF.

The CDR3: CASSPPGVSREQFF. V usage is TRBV28 and J usage is TRBJ2-1; TCRdb reports TRBD2, a call that lacks DNA to check it against. The CDR3 loop spans 14 amino acids. Per germline, CDR1 MDHEN and CDR2 SYDVKM.

This CDR3 reads CASSLSGGPYEQYF. This rearrangement joins TRBV23-1 to TRBJ2-7. TRBV23-1 is an ORF, and what it does is uncertain. This CDR3 is 14 amino acids long.

This rearrangement joins TRBV14 to TRBJ2-1; TCRdb names TRBD2, which stays unverified in the absence of DNA. The CDR3 is 15 residues long. The germline V gene encodes CDR1 SGHDN and CDR2 FVKESK. This CDR3 is CASSQLAGGLSEQFF.

The V and J genes are TRBV7-9 and TRBJ2-7; the D call from TCRdb, TRBD1, cannot be confirmed without DNA. The CDR3 has 16 amino acids. Germline assignment: CDR1 SEHNR and CDR2 FQNEAQ (reference sequence). This CDR3 is CASSPLLGTESYEQYF.

The chain carries TRBV12-3 or TRBV12-4 and TRBJ1-1; TCRdb's assignment of TRBD1 cannot be checked, as there is no DNA. The CDR3 is 11 residues long. CDR3 protein: CASSPRVGAFF.

The rearrangement uses TRBV29-1 and TRBJ2-7; without DNA, the TCRdb call of TRBD2 cannot be checked. Germline lookup yields CDR1 SQVTM and CDR2 ANQGSEA. This CDR3 contains 15 residues. The CDR3 protein is CSVEGLAGGPYEQYF.

This rearrangement joins TRBV28 to TRBJ1-2; TCRdb designates TRBD1, a call that cannot be tested without DNA. CDR1 and CDR2 (germline): MDHEN, SYDVKM. This CDR3 contains 11 residues. CDR3 amino acids: CASSRTHGYTF.